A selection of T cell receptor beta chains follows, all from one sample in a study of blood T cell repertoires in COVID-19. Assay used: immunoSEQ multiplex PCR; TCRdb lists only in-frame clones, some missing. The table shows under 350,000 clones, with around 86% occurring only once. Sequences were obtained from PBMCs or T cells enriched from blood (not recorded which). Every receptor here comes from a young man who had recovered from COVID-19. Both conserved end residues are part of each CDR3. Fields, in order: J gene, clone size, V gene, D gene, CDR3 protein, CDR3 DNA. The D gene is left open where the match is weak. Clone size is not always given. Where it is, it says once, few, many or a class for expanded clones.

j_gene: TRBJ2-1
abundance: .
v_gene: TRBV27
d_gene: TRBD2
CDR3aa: CASSSGTSGYNEQFF
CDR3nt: TGTGCCAGCAGTTCCGGGACTAGCGGATACAATGAGCAGTTCTTC

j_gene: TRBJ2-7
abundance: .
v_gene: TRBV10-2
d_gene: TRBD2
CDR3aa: CASSLQETSVSYEQYF
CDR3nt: TGCGCCAGCAGTTTACAGGAGACTAGCGTCTCCTACGAGCAGTACTTC

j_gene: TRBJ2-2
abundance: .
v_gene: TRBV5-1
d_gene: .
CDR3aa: CASSLAASPNTGELFF
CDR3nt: TGCGCCAGCAGCTTGGCGGCTAGCCCGAACACCGGGGAGCTGTTTTTT

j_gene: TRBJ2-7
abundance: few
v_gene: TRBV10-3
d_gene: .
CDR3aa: CAIRPGQTYEQYF
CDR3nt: TGTGCCATCCGACCGGGACAAACCTACGAGCAGTACTTC

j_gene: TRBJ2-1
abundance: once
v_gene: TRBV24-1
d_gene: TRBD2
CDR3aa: CATSDSGLAGAVEQFF
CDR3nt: TGTGCCACCAGTGATTCCGGACTAGCGGGAGCTGTTGAGCAGTTCTTC

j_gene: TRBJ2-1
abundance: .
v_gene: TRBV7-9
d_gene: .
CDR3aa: CASSPQGYYNEQFF
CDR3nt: TGTGCCAGCAGCCCGCAGGGGTATTACAATGAGCAGTTCTTC

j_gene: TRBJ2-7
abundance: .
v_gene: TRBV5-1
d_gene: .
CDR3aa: CASSRWESSYEQYF
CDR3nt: TGCGCCAGCAGCCGTTGGGAGTCCTCCTACGAGCAGTACTTC

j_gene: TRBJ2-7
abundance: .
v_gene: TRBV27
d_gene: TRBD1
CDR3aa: CASSTQETGPDEQYF
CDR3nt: TGTGCCAGCAGTACTCAAGAGACAGGGCCGGACGAGCAGTACTTC

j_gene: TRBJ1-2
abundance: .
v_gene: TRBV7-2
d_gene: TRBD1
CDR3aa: CASSLQGGNNYGYTF
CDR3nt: TGTGCCAGCAGCTTACAGGGGGGAAACAACTATGGCTACACCTTC

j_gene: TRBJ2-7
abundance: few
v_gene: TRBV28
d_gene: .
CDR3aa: CASSQHYSRSYEQYF
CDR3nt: TGTGCCAGCAGTCAACACTACTCCCGCTCCTACGAGCAGTACTTC

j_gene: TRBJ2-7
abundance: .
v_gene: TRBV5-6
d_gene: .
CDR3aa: CASSAGTFGYEQYF
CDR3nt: TGTGCCAGCAGCGCCGGGACTTTCGGTTACGAGCAGTACTTC

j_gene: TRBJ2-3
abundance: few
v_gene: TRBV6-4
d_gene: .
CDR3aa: CASSDSGGPARDTQYF
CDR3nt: TGTGCCAGCAGTGACTCTGGCGGGCCGGCTAGAGATACGCAGTATTTT

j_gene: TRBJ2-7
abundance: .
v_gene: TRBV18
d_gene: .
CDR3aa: CASSPEGQGSSYEQYF
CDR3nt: TGTGCCAGCTCACCAGAAGGGCAGGGAAGCTCCTACGAGCAGTACTTC

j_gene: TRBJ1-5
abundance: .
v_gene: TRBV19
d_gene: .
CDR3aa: CASIPGGYSSNQPQHF
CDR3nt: TGTGCCAGTATCCCCGGTGGATACAGTAGCAATCAGCCCCAGCATTTT

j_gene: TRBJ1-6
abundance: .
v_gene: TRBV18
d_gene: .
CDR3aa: CASSPPAGSNSPLHF
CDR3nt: TGTGCCAGCTCACCACCAGCAGGAAGCAATTCACCCCTCCACTTT

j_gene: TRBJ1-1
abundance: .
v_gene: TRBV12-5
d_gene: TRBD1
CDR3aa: CASGLWRQGATEAFF
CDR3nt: TGTGCTAGTGGTTTGTGGCGACAGGGGGCGACTGAAGCTTTCTTT

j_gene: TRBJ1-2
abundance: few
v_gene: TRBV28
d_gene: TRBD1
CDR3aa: CASSLRGQANYGYTF
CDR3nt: TGTGCCAGCAGTTTACGCGGACAGGCGAACTATGGCTACACCTTC

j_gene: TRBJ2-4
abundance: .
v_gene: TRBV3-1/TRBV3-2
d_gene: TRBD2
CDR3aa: CASSQERTSGVAKNIQYF
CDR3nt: TGTGCCAGCAGCCAAGAAAGGACTAGCGGCGTAGCCAAAAACATTCAGTACTTC

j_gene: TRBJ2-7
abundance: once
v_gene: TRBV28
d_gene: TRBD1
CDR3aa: CASIPLTGGLYEQYF
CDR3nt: TGTGCCAGCATCCCCCTAACAGGGGGCCTCTACGAGCAGTACTTC

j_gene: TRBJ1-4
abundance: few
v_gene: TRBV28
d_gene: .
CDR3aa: CASSDGGTNEKLFF
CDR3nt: TGTGCCAGCAGCGATGGAGGGACTAATGAAAAACTGTTTTTT

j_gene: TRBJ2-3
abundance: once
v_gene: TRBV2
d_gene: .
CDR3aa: CASRTDRRSTDTQYF
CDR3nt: TGTGCCAGCAGAACGGACAGAAGGAGCACAGATACGCAGTATTTT

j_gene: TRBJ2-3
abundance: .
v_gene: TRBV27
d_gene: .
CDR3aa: CASSLGTGDTQYF
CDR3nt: TGTGCCAGCAGTTTGGGGACTGGAGATACGCAGTATTTT

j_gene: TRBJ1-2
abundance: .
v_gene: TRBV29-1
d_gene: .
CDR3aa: CSAGSGPGSYGYTF
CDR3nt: TGCAGCGCCGGATCAGGGCCCGGGAGCTATGGCTACACCTTC

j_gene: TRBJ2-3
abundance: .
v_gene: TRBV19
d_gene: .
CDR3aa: CASSIGDNTDTQYF
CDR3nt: TGTGCCAGTAGTATCGGGGACAACACAGATACGCAGTATTTT

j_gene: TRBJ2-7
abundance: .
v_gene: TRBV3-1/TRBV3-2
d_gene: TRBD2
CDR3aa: CASSQEGTSGAPYEQYF
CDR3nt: TGTGCCAGCAGCCAAGAGGGGACTAGCGGGGCCCCCTACGAGCAGTACTTC

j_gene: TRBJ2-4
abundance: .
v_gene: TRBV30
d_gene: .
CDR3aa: CAWRGLRNIQYF
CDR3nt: TGTGCCTGGAGGGGTCTGAGGAACATTCAGTACTTC

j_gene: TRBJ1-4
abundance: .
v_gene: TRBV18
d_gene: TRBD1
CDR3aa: CASSPVGQGLEKLFF
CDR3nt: TGTGCCAGCTCACCAGTGGGACAGGGACTCGAAAAACTGTTTTTT

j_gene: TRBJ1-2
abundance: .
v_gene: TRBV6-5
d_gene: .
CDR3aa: CASSYGGGNGYTF
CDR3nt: TGTGCCAGCAGTTACGGGGGAGGCAATGGCTACACCTTC

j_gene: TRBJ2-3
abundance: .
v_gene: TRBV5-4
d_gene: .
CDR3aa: CASSLSGSGDTQYF
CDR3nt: TGTGCCAGCAGCTTAAGCGGATCGGGGGATACGCAGTATTTT

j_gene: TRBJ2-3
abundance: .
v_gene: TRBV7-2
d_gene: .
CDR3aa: CASSLAPTGLGTDTQYF
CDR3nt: TGTGCCAGCAGCTTAGCCCCTACAGGGCTCGGCACAGATACGCAGTATTTT

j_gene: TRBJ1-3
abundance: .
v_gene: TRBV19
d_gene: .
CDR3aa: CASGRTGAGNTIYF
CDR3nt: TGTGCCAGTGGGAGGACCGGGGCCGGAAACACCATATATTTT

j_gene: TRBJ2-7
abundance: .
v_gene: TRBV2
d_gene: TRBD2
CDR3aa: CASRAGLAGGPSNEQYF
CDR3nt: TGTGCCAGCAGGGCGGGACTAGCGGGAGGGCCTTCGAACGAGCAGTACTTC

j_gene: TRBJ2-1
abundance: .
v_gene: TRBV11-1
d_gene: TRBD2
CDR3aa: CASSLGAGATGQFF
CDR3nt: TGTGCCAGCAGCTTAGGGGCGGGAGCTACGGGGCAGTTCTTC

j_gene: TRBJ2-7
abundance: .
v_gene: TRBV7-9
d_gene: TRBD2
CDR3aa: CASSLGAGGSYEQYF
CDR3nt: TGTGCCAGCAGCTTAGGGGCGGGGGGCTCCTACGAGCAGTACTTC

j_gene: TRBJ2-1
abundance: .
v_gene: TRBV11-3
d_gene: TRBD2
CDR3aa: CASSLGLAGGRDEQFF
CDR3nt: TGTGCCAGCAGCTTAGGACTAGCGGGGGGGAGGGATGAGCAGTTCTTC

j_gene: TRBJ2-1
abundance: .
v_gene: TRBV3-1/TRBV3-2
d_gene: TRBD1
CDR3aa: CASSQAGTGSVYEQFF
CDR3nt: TGTGCCAGCAGCCAGGCCGGGACAGGGTCCGTCTATGAGCAGTTCTTC

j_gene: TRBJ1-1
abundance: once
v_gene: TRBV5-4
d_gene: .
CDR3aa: CAAGGQNTEAFF
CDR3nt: TGTGCCGCGGGGGGCCAGAACACTGAAGCTTTCTTT

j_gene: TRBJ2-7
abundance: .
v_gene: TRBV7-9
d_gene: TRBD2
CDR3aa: CASSFGLAGVGNYEQYF
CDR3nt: TGTGCCAGCAGCTTTGGACTAGCGGGAGTTGGAAACTACGAGCAGTACTTC

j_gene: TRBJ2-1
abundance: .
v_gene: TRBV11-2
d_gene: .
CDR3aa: CASSIWASYNEQFF
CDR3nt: TGTGCCAGCAGCATATGGGCCTCCTACAATGAGCAGTTCTTC

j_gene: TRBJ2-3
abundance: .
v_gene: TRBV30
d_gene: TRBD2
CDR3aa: CAWSVAGVSTDTQYF
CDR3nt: TGTGCCTGGAGTGTAGCGGGAGTTAGCACAGATACGCAGTATTTT

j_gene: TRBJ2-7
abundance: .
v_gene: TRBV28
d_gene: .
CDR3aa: CASRNPRSSYEQYF
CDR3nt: TGTGCCAGCAGAAACCCTAGGAGCTCCTACGAGCAGTACTTC

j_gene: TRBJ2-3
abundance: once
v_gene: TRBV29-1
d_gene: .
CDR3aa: CSVEKGLGSDTQYF
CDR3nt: TGCAGCGTTGAAAAGGGGCTAGGGTCAGATACGCAGTATTTT

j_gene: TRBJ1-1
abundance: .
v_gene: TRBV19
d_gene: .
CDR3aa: CASSETGSLDTEAFF
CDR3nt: TGTGCCAGTAGTGAAACAGGGAGTTTGGACACTGAAGCTTTCTTT

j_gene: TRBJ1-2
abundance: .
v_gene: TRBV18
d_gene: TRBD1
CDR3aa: CASSPDREYGYTF
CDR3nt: TGTGCCAGCTCCCCCGACAGGGAGTATGGCTACACCTTC

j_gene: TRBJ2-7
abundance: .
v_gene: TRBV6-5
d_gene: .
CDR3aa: CASPRIGFNYEQYF
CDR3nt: TGTGCCTCCCCGAGGATAGGTTTTAACTACGAGCAGTACTTC

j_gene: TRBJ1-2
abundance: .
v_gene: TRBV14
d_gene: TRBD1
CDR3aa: CASSQDRGQVYGYTF
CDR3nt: TGTGCCAGCAGCCAAGATCGGGGACAGGTATATGGCTACACCTTC

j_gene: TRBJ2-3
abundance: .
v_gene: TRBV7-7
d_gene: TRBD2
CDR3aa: CASSPGLAGGSDTQYF
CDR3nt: TGTGCTAGCAGCCCGGGACTAGCGGGAGGCTCAGATACGCAGTATTTT